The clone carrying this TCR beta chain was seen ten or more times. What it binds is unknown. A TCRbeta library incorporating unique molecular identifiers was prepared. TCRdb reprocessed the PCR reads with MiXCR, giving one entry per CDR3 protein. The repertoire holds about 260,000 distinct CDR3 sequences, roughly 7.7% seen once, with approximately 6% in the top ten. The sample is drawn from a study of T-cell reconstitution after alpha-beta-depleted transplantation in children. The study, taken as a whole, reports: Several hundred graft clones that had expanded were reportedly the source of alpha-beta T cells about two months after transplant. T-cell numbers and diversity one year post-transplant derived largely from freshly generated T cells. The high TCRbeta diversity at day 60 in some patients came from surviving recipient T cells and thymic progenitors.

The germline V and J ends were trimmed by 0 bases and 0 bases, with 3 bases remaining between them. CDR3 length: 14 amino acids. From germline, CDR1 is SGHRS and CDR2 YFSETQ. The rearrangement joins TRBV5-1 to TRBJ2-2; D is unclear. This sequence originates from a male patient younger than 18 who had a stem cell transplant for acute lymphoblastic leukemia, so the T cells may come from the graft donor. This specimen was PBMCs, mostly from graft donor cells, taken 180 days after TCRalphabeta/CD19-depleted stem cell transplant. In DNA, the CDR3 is TGCGCCAGCAGCTTGGCGGCGAACACCGGGGAGCTGTTTTTT. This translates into CASSLAANTGELFF.